The 5 T cell receptor beta chains listed next were all sequenced from one sample in a study of human T cells and chemical hapten exposure. The authors' total RNA extraction used unfractionated whole blood. One entry per CDR3 protein results from TCRdb running MiXCR on the 5' RACE reads. This sample has tens of thousands of distinct CDR3 sequences; 6% to 8.5% occur once, and the top ten carry about 2.2%. Every receptor here comes from a male donor in good health.

The chain joins TRBV12-3 or TRBV12-4 to TRBJ2-5; 9 bases align to TRBD2. V shed 3 bases and J 1 base; nucleotides not matched to a gene: 3. CDR3 length: 15 residues. The CDR3 region has the DNA TGTGCCAGCAGTTTCAGCGGGGGGACCCAAGAGACCCAGTACTTC. Its protein product is CASSFSGGTQETQYF.

This clonotype showed up many times. V gene TRBV6-1 combines with J gene TRBJ1-6; 8 bases align to TRBD1. The CDR3 loop spans 19 amino acids. Germline V gives CDR1 MNHNS, CDR2 SASEGT. The V gene end was trimmed by 3 bases and the J gene end by 1 base; junction bases not matched to a gene: 11. As DNA, the CDR3 is TGTGCCAGCAGTGAGCCCGTGGACAGGGAAGGTTCCTATAATTCACCCCTCCACTTT. Its translation: CASSEPVDREGSYNSPLHF.

The table lists this clonotype with a count of one. With a much larger clone just one base away, this may be a read error. The rearrangement joins TRBV7-6 to TRBJ2-3; 8 positions match TRBD2. The CDR3 spans 16 residues. Germline loops: CDR1 SGHVS, CDR2 FNYEAQ. CDR3: CASNLAASGRTDTQYF. The CDR3 nucleotides are TGTGCCAGCAACTTAGCAGCTAGCGGGCGCACAGATACGCAGTATTTT. Filled out from reference TRBV7-6 and TRBJ2-3, the complete variable domain reads GAGVSQSPRYKVTKRGQDVALRCDPISGHVSLYWYRQALGQGPEFLTYFNYEAQQDKSGLPNDRFSAERPEGSISTLTIQRTEQRDSAMYRCASNLAASGRTDTQYFGPGTRLTVL.

The chain combines TRBV4-2 with TRBJ2-7; D is unresolved. V was trimmed by 0 bases and J by 3 bases, leaving 6 bases between them. CDR3 length: 13 residues. In germline, CDR1 is LGHNA, CDR2 YNFKEQ. CDR3 amino acids: CASSQDPLYEQYF. For the CDR3, the DNA is TGTGCCAGCAGCCAAGATCCCCTCTACGAGCAGTACTTC.

This clonotype occurred many times. CDR3 sequence: CASKGGTLTDTQYF. The CDR3 bases are TGCGCCAGCAAGGGCGGGACTCTCACAGATACGCAGTATTTT. The J gene is TRBJ2-3, the V gene TRBV5-1, with D perhaps TRBD2 (6 bases). From germline, CDR1 is SGHRS and CDR2 YFSETQ. Trimming took off 6 bases at V and 2 bases at J, with 13 bases between the two ends. The CDR3 is 14 residues long.